The sequence of this T cell receptor (beta chain) was determined in a study of blood T cell repertoires in COVID-19 (TCRdb year 2020). About the full investigation: The collaborator samples originated in the United States, Italy and Spain and spanned the acute and convalescent phases of COVID-19. The material from the prospective study consisted of cDNA or gDNA derived from T cells, B-cell-depleted T cells, or PBMCs. Deeply sampled blood TCRbeta repertoires from subjects exposed to, actively infected with, or recovered from COVID-19 were included in the dataset. The repertoires were made available in a free public database intended to serve as a resource for research on the immune response to SARS-CoV-2. The samples were drawn from the first 160 participants of the ongoing ImmuneRACE study and from more than 1,000 subjects provided by 6 global collaborators. A de-identified subject ID, COVID-19 status, age in years and sex were almost always included in the sample metadata. Where available, HLA class I and class II types were taken from metadata supplied by the sample provider and were not determined by assay-based typing.

There are 14 amino acids in the CDR3, from cysteine to phenylalanine inclusive. The sequence is cut down to CDR3 DNA, 42 bases in frame from base 1. V lost 4 bases and J lost 2 bases, and the count of bases not matched to a germline gene is 3. Looking up the germline V gene yields CDR1 ENHRY and CDR2 SYGVKD. One collaborating source in Seattle enrolled patients while the patients were actively infected and followed the patients over time throughout the course of disease. The collaborating institutions used their own protocols to collect whole blood in K2EDTA tubes. For TCRbeta analysis, collaborator samples were shipped as frozen whole blood, as isolated PBMCs, or as DNA extracted from either sample type. The immunoSEQ Assay, a bias-controlled multiplex PCR, was used to amplify TCRbeta CDR3 regions from genomic DNA. The paper's processing steps were these. Nucleated cell counts per sample were estimated from amplification of reference gene primers within the assay. To quantify the absolute abundance of each unique TCRbeta CDR3 rearrangement, sequence reads were collapsed and filtered. For each sample, productive Simpson clonality was calculated as the square root of Simpson's diversity index over productive rearrangements. TCRdb stores this immuneACCESS table with in-frame sequences only. Part of the clones is absent; in the studies checked, under half of the shortfall reflects unresolved V genes, and no reason is known for the rest. From that table come the V and J calls and clone size; the DNA was used to work out D and trimming. The sample table lists roughly 180,000 clones, roughly 84% of them with a count of one. Around 5.4% of the sample goes to the ten largest clones.

The investigation overall reported the following: The quantity of clinical and demographic metadata differed by source and by participant and was supplied without curation.

About this clone itself: Its antigen specificity is not known. Base-call qualities are not available, and no considerably larger clone is one nucleotide away.

This TCR came from a woman in her forties or fifties with COVID-19, enrolled during active disease. The receptor chain draws on TRBV10-3 and TRBJ2-3; TRBD1 fits 7 bases in the junction. Sequencing used peripheral blood. The CDR3 loop reads CAISAGGPTDTQYF. The sequence in DNA is TGTGCCATCAGTGCAGGGGGACCCACAGATACGCAGTATTTT.